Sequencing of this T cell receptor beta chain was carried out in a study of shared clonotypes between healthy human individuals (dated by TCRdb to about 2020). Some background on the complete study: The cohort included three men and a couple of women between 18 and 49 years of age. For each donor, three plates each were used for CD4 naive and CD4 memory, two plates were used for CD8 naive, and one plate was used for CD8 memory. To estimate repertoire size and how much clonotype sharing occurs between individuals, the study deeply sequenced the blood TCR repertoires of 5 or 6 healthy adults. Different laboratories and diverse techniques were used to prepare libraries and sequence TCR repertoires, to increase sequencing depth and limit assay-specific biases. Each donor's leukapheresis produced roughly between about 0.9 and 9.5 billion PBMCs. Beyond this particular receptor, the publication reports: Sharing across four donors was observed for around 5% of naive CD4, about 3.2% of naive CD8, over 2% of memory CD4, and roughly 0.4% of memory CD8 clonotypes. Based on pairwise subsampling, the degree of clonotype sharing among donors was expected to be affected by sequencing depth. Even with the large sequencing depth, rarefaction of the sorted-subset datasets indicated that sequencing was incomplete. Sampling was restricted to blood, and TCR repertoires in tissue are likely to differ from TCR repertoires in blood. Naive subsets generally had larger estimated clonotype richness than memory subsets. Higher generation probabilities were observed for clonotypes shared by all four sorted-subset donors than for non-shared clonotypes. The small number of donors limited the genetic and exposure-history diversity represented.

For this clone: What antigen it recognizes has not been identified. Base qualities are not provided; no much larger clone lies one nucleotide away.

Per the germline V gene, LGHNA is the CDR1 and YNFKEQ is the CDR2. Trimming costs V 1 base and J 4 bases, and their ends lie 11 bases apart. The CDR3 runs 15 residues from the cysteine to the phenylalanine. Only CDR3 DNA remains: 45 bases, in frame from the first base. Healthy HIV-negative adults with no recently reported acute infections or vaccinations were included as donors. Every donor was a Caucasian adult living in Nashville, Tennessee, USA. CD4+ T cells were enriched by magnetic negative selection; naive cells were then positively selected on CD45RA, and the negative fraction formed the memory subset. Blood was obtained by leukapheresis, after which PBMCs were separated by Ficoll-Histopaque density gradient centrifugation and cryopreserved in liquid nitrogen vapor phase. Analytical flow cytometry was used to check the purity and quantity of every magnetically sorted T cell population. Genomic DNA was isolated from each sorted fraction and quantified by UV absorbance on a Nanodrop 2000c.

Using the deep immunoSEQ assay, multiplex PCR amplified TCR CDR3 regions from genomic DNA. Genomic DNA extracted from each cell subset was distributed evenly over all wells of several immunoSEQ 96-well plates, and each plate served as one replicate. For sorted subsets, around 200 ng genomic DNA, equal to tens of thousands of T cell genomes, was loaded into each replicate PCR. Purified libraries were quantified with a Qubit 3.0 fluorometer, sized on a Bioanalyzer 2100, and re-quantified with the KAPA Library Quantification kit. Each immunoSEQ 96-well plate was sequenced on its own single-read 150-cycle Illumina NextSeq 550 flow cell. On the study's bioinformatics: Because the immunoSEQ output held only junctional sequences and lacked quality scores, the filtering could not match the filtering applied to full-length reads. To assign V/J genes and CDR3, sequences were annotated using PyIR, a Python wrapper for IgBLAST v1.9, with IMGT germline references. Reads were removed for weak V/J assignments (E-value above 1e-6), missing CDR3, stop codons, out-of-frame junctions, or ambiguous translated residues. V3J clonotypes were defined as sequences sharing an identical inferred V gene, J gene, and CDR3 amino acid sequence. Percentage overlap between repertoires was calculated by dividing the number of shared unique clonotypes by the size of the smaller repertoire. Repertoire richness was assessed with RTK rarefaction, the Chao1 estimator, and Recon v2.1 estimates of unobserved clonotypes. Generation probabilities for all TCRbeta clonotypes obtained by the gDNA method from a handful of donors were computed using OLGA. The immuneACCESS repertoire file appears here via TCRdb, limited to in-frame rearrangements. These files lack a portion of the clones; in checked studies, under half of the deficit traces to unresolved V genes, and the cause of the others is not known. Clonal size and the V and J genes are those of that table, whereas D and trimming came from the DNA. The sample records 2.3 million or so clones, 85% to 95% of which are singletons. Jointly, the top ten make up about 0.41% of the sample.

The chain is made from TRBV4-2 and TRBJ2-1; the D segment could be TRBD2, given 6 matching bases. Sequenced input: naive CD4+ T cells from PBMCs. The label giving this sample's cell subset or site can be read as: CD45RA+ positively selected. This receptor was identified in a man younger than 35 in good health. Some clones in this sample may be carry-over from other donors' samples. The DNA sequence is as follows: TGTGCCAGCAGCCAAGCTACTAGCCCATACAATGAGCAGTTCTTC. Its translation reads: CASSQATSPYNEQFF.